This T cell receptor (beta chain) was captured in a study of neurological immune-mediated disorders. Findings and limits, study-wide: Grouping of repertoires by phylogeny put those of 18 of 34 multiple sclerosis patients into a single related-CDR3 cluster, a possible signature. The most TCR clonal expansion was seen in HTLV-1-associated myelopathy, whereas the least was seen in multiple sclerosis, below the level in healthy controls.

The unsorted libraries were produced from 2 million PBMCs held at -80 C. TCRdb used MiXCR to reprocess the 5' RACE reads, holding one entry per CDR3 protein. Of 110,000 or so distinct CDR3 sequences listed, around 3% were seen once; the top ten hold over 1%. Germline V gives CDR1 SGDLS, CDR2 YYNGEE. The CDR3 sequence is 14 residues long. V shed 4 bases and J shed 1 base, with 12 bases lying between them. This clonotype has ten or more counts. The antigen is not known. This sequence joins TRBV9 and TRBJ2-7; weak D call: TRBD1 (5 bases). The sequenced sample consisted of PBMCs. This clonotype originated in a woman aged 25 to 39 with multiple sclerosis. CDR3 in DNA: TGTGCCAGCAGCCCCCAGACAGTTTCCTACGAGCAGTACTTC. This encodes CASSPQTVSYEQYF.